Shown below are 15 T cell receptor beta chains from a single sample sequenced in a study of Ad26.COV2.S vaccination and SARS-CoV-2 variants. The data were produced by immunoSEQ multiplex PCR, yet TCRdb's version contains in-frame clones alone and is incomplete. Among some 340,000 clones listed, about 82% were seen once. Treatment specified: approximately 18 received Ad26.COV2.S at low or high dose, single or two shots; a few received placebo; per-sample allocation not given. Following the first vaccine or placebo injection, samples were taken on day 63. Material: peripheral blood, obtained in a trial of Ad26.COV2.S vaccine versus placebo. The receptor set was obtained from a person between 18 and 65 years old who received the Ad26.COV2.S COVID-19 vaccine or a placebo.

The rearrangement joins TRBV7-9 to TRBJ2-7; D is unclear. V was cut by 2 bases and J by 2 bases, with 10 bases left in between. The germline gives CDR1 SEHNR, CDR2 FQNEAQ (reference sequence). This CDR3 is 14 amino acids long. This chain's CDR3 is CASSLQAGPYEQYF. The CDR3, as DNA: TGTGCCAGCAGCTTACAGGCCGGCCCCTACGAGCAGTACTTC.

The sample holds a few counts of this clone. The genes are TRBV5-1 and TRBJ2-7, with D perhaps matching TRBD1 or TRBD2 (5 bases each). The V end was cut by 0 bases, the J end by 1 base, with 11 bases between. Looked up from germline, CDR1 is SGHRS and CDR2 is YFSETQ. This CDR3 has 15 residues. The CDR3 DNA is TGCGCCAGCAGCTTGGATACGGGGCGTTCCTACGAGCAGTACTTC. This translates into CASSLDTGRSYEQYF.

The J gene is TRBJ2-7, the V gene TRBV10-2; tentative D call: TRBD1 (6 bases). Deletions cut 6 bases from V and 2 bases from J, with 14 bases between. The germline V gene has CDR1 WSHSY and CDR2 SAAADI. The CDR3 extends over 14 amino acids. Here the CDR3 reads CASRFSTGAYEQYF. CDR3 coding DNA: TGCGCCAGCAGATTTTCGACAGGAGCCTACGAGCAGTACTTC.

This clone was seen a single time. The rearrangement links TRBV5-1 to TRBJ1-3; tentatively, D is TRBD1 (6 bases). Per the germline V gene, CDR1 is SGHRS and CDR2 is YFSETQ. This CDR3 has 14 residues. V gave up 1 base and J gave up 4 bases, with 9 bases separating them. In DNA form, the CDR3 reads TGCGCCAGCAGCTTGTCAGGGGAGGGAAACACCATATATTTT. It specifies CASSLSGEGNTIYF.

This sequence joins TRBV5-1 and TRBJ1-1; D ambiguous. CDR3 size: 14 residues. Trimming cost V 4 bases and J 1 base, with 11 bases left between them. Germline CDR1 reads SGHRS; CDR2 reads YFSETQ. The CDR3 protein is CASSPWTGNTEAFF. CDR3 nucleotide sequence: TGCGCCAGCAGCCCTTGGACGGGGAACACTGAAGCTTTCTTT.

The rearrangement links TRBV2 to TRBJ2-2, with 11 bases that match TRBD2. The V and J ends lost 5 bases and 8 bases, in that order; junction bases with no gene match: 7. From germline, CDR1 is SNHLY and CDR2 FYNNEI. The CDR3 totals 15 residues. CDR3 sequence (DNA): TGTGCCAGCAGTCCTTTGACTAGCGGGGCAGGGGAGCTGTTTTTT. It encodes CASSPLTSGAGELFF.

V usage is TRBV4-1 and J usage is TRBJ2-5; 8 positions match TRBD2. V lost 0 bases, J lost 5 bases, and 17 bases stayed unmatched. Germline V gene sequence: CDR1 MGHRA, CDR2 YSYEKL. CDR3 size: 19 residues. CDR3: CASSQDRELAEVRGETQYF. The CDR3 DNA follows: TGCGCCAGCAGCCAAGATCGAGAACTAGCGGAAGTAAGGGGGGAGACCCAGTACTTC.

V gene TRBV7-2 combines with J gene TRBJ2-3; the match to TRBD2 covers 9 bases. CDR3 size: 16 residues. V lost 3 bases and J lost 3; bases outside the gene matches: 7. Germline V gives CDR1 SGHTA, CDR2 FQGNSA. CDR3 bases: TGTGCCAGCAGCTTCCGGCGGGGGGGAAGGACAGATACGCAGTATTTT. It codes for CASSFRRGGRTDTQYF.

J is TRBJ1-1 and V is TRBV5-1; D is unresolved. Trimming stripped 0 bases from V and 1 base from J, with 13 bases between. Germline V gene data show CDR1 as SGHRS and CDR2 as YFSETQ. The CDR3 totals 16 residues. CDR3 nucleotides: TGCGCCAGCAGCTTGGGTACCCTGAGAGAGAACACTGAAGCTTTCTTT. Its translation is CASSLGTLRENTEAFF.

This clone has a single count. This chain connects TRBV4-1 to TRBJ2-5, with 7 bases aligning to TRBD1. The CDR3 has 16 residues. Germline CDR1 reads MGHRA; CDR2 reads YSYEKL. V shed 3 bases and J 2 bases; nucleotides not matched to a gene: 9. The DNA for the CDR3 is TGCGCCAGCAGCCAGCCACTTGACAGGGAACAAGAGACCCAGTACTTC. Amino acids: CASSQPLDREQETQYF.

This sequence joins TRBV12-3 or TRBV12-4 and TRBJ1-5; D perhaps matches TRBD1 (5 bases). The CDR3 covers 13 residues. Trimming left V 7 bases short and J 7 bases short, with 14 bases between. The CDR3 is CASNAGPGQPQHF. Here the CDR3 DNA reads TGTGCCAGCAATGCAGGGCCGGGGCAGCCCCAGCATTTT.

This chain connects TRBV29-1 to TRBJ1-1; tentative D call: TRBD1 (5 bases). With 7 bases removed from V and 4 bases from J, the gap between germline ends came to 16 bases. Germline V gene sequence: CDR1 SQVTM, CDR2 ANQGSEA. The CDR3 consists of 13 residues. The CDR3 region is CSALTGGSTEAFF. In DNA, the CDR3 is TGCAGCGCTCTGACGGGGGGAAGCACTGAAGCTTTCTTT.

The chain carries TRBV18 and TRBJ1-6; maybe TRBD1 (6 bases). This CDR3 contains 15 residues. V shed 3 bases and J shed 8 bases, with 14 bases lying between them. The germline gives CDR1 KGHSH, CDR2 LQKENI. CDR3 in DNA: TGTGCCAGCTCACCTATACGGGGGCAGGATTCACCCCTCCACTTT. It encodes CASSPIRGQDSPLHF.

The genes are TRBV30 and TRBJ2-7; weak D call: TRBD1 (6 bases). The CDR3 length is 12 residues. V was clipped by 0 bases and J by 6 bases, with 9 bases between them. Germline CDR1 is GTSNPN and CDR2 is SVGIG (reference sequence). DNA of the CDR3: TGTGCCTGGAGTGTAAAAGGGGGCGAGCAGTACTTC. It encodes CAWSVKGGEQYF.

The chain is built from TRBV7-6 and TRBJ2-6; 12 bases align to TRBD1. CDR3 size: 20 residues. The V and J ends lost 1 base and 2 bases, in that order; junction bases with no gene match: 9. Germline V gene lookup returns CDR1 SGHVS and CDR2 FNYEAQ. CDR3 residues: CASSLEGQGAVRAGANVLTF. The CDR3, as DNA: TGTGCCAGCAGCTTAGAGGGACAGGGGGCCGTCAGGGCTGGGGCCAACGTCCTGACTTTC.